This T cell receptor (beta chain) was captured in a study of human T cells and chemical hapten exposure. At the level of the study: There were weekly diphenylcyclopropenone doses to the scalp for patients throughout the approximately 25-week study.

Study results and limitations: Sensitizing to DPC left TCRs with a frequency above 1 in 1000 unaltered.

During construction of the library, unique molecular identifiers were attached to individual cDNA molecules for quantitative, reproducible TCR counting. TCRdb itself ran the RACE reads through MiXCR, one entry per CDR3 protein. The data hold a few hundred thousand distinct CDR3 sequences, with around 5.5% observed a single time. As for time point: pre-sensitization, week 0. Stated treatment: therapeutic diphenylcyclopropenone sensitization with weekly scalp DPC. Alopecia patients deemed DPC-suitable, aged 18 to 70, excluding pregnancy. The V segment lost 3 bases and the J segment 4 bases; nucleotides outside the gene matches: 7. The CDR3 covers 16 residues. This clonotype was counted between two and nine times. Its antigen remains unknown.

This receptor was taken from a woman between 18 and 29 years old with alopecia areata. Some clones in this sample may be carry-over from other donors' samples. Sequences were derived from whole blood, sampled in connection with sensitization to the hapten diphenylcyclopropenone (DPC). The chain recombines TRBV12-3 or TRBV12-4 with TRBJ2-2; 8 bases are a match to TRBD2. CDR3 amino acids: CASSFAAGAITGELFF. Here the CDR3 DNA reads TGTGCCAGCAGTTTTGCAGCGGGGGCCATCACCGGGGAGCTGTTTTTT.